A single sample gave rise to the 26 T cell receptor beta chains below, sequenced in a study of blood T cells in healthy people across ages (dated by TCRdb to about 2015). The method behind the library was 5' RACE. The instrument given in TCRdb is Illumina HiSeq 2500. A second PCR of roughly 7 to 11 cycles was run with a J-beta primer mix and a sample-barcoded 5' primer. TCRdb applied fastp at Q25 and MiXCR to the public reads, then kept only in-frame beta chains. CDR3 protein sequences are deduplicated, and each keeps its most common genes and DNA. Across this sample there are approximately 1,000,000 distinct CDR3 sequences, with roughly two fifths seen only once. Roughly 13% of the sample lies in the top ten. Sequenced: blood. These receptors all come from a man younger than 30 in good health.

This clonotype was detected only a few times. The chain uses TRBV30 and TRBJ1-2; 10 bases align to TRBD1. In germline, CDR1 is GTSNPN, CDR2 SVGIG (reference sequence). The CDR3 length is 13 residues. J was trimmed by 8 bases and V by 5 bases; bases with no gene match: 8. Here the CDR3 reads CAWRTGGFLGYTF. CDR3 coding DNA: TGTGCCTGGCGGACAGGGGGGTTTTTGGGCTACACCTTC.

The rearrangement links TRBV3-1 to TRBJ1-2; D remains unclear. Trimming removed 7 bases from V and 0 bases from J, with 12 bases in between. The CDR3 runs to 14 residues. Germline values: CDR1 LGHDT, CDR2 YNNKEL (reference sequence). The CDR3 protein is CASTPGVANYGYTF. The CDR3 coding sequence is TGTGCCAGCACCCCAGGAGTAGCTAACTATGGCTACACCTTC.

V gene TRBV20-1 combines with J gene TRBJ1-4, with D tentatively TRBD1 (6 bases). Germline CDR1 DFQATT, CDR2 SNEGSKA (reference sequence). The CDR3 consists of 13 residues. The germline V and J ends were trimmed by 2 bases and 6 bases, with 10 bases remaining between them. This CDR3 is CSARQGLDEKLFF. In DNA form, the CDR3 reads TGCAGTGCTAGACAGGGGTTGGATGAAAAACTGTTTTTT.

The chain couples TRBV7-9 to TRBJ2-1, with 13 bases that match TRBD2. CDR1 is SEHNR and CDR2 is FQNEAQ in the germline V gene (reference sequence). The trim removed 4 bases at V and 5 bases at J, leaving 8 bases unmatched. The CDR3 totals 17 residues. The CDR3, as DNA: TGTGCCAGCAGCTCCACTAGCGGGGGGGCCTTAAACAATGAGCAGTTCTTC. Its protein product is CASSSTSGGALNNEQFF.

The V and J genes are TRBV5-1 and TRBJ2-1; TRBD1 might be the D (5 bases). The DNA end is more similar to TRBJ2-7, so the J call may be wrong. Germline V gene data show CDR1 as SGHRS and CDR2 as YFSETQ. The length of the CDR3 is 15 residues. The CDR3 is CASSLDRNSYNEQYF. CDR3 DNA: TGCGCCAGCAGCTTGGACAGGAACTCCTACAATGAGCAGTACTTC.

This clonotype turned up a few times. The CDR3 DNA follows: TGTGCCTGGAGCCGGACAGCCATCACCTTC. Its translation is CAWSRTAITF. This chain uses TRBV30 with TRBJ1-2, with a weak D call TRBD1 (6 bases). Germline CDR1 is GTSNPN and CDR2 is SVGIG (reference sequence). Trimming removed 3 bases from V and 13 bases from J, with 12 bases in between. The CDR3 runs to 10 residues.

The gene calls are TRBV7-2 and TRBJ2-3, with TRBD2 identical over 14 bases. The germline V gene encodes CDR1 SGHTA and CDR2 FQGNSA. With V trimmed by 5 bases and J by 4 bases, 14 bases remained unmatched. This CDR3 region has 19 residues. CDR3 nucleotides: TGTGCCAGCAGCAAAAGACTAGCGGGGGGGCTAAGTATCGCAGATACGCAGTATTTT. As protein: CASSKRLAGGLSIADTQYF.

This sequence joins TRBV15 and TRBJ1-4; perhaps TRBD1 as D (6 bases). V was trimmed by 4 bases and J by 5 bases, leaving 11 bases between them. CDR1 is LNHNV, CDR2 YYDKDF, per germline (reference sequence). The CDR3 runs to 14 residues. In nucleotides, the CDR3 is TGTGCCACCAGCAAAGGGGGAATAAATGAAAAACTGTTTTTT. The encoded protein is CATSKGGINEKLFF.

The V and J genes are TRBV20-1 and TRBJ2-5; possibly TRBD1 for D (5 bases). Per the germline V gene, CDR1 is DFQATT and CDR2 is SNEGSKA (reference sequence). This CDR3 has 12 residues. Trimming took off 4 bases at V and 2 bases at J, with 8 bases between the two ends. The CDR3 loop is CSAMTDQETQYF. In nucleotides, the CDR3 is TGCAGTGCTATGACAGATCAAGAGACCCAGTACTTC.

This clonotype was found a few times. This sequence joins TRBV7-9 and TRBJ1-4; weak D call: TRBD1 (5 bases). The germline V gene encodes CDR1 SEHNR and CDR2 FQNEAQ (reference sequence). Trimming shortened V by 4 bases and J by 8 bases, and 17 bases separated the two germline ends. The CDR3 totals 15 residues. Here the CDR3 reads CASSWVDMGLEKLFF. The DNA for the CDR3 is TGTGCCAGCAGCTGGGTGGACATGGGATTGGAAAAACTGTTTTTT.

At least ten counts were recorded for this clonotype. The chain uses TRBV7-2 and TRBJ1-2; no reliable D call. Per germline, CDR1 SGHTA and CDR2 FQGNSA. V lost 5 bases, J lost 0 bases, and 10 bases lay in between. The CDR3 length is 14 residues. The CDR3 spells CASSGQMANYGYTF. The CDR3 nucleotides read TGTGCCAGCAGCGGGCAGATGGCTAACTATGGCTACACCTTC. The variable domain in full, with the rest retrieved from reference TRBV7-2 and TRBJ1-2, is GAGVSQSPSNKVTEKGKDVELRCDPISGHTALYWYRQSLGQGLEFLIYFQGNSAPDKSGLPSDRFSAERTGGSVSTLTIQRTQQEDSAVYLCASSGQMANYGYTFGSGTRLTVV.

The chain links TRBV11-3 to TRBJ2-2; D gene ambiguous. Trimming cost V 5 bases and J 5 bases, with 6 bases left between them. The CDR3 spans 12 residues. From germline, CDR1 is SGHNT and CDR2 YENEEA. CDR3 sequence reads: CASSGMTGELFF. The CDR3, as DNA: TGTGCCAGCAGCGGGATGACCGGGGAGCTGTTTTTT. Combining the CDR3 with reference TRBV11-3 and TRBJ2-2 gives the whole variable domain EAGVVQSPRYKIIEKKQPVAFWCNPISGHNTLYWYLQNLGQGPELLIRYENEEAVDDSQLPKDRFSAERLKGVDSTLKIQPAELGDSAVYLCASSGMTGELFFGEGSRLTVL.

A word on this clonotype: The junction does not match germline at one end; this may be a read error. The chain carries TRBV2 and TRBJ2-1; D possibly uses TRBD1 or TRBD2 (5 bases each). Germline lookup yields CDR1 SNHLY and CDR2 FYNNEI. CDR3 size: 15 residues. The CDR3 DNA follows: TGTGCCAGCGGGGGAAGGAGGAGCTCCGACAATGAGCAGTTCTTC. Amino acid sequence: CASGGRRSSDNEQFF. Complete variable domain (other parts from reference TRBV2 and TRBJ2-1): EPEVTQTPSHQVTQMGQEVILRCVPISNHLYFYWYRQILGQKVEFLVSFYNNEISEKSEIFDDQFSVERPDGSNFTLKIRSTKLEDSAMYFCASGGRRSSDNEQFFGPGTRLTVL.

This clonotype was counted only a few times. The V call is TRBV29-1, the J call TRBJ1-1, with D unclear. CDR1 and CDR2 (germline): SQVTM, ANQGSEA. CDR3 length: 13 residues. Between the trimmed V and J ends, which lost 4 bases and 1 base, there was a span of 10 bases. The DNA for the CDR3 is TGCAGCGTTGGGTGGGGAAAGAACACTGAAGCTTTCTTT. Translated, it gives CSVGWGKNTEAFF. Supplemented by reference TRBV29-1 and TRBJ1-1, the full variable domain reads SAVISQKPSRDICQRGTSLTIQCQVDSQVTMMFWYRQQPGQSLTLIATANQGSEATYESGFVIDKFPISRPNLTFSTLTVSNMSPEDSSIYLCSVGWGKNTEAFFGQGTRLTVV.

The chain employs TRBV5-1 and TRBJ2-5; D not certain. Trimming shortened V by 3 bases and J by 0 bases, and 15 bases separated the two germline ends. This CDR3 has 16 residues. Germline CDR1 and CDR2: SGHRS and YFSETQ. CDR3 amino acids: CASSSTRGSNQETQYF. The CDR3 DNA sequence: TGCGCCAGCAGCTCCACAAGAGGTAGCAACCAAGAGACCCAGTACTTC.

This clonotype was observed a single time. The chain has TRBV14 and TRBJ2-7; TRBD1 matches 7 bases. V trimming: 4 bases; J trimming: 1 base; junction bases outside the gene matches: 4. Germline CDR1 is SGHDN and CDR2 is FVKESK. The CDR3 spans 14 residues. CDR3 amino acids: CASSRHRGSYEQYF. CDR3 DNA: TGTGCCAGCAGCCGCCACAGGGGTTCCTACGAGCAGTACTTC.

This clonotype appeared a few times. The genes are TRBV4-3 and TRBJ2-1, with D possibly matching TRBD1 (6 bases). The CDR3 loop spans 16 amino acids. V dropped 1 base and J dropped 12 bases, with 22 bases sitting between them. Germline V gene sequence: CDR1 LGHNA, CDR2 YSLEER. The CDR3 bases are TGCGCCAGCAGCCAAGTTTGGCAGGGAAGGGACACAGGGCAGTTCTTC. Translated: CASSQVWQGRDTGQFF.

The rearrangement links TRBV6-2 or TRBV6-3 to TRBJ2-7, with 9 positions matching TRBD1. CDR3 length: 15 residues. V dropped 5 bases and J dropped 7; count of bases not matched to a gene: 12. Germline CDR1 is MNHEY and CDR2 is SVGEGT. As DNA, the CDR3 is TGTGCCAGCAGTCCCCCCCAACAGGGGGCAGATGAGCAGTACTTC. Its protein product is CASSPPQQGADEQYF.

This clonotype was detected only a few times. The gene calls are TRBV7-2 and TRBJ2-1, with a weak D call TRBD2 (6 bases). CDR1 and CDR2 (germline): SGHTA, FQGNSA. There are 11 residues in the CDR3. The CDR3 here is CAAGPYNEQFF. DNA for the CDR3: TGTGCGGCGGGGCCCTACAATGAGCAGTTCTTC.

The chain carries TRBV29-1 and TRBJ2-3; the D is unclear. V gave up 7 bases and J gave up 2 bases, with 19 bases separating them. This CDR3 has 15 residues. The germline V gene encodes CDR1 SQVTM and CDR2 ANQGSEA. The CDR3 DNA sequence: TGCAGCGCCGGCAAAGGAACCGACTTCACAGATACGCAGTATTTT. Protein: CSAGKGTDFTDTQYF.

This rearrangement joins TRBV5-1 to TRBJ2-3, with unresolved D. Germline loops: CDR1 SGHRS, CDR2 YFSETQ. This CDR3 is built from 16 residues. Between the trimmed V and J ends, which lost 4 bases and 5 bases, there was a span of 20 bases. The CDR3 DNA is TGCGCCAGCAGCCCGGTAGTTCGACGTACTGGAGATACGCAGTATTTT. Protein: CASSPVVRRTGDTQYF.

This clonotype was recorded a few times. CDR3 region: CSVFMTESPYEQYF. In DNA form, the CDR3 reads TGCAGCGTCTTTATGACAGAAAGCCCCTACGAGCAGTACTTC. V and J are TRBV29-1 and TRBJ2-7, with D tentatively TRBD1 (5 bases). Germline CDR1 reads SQVTM; CDR2 reads ANQGSEA. CDR3 length equals 14 residues. V shed 6 bases and J shed 2 bases, with 17 bases lying between them.

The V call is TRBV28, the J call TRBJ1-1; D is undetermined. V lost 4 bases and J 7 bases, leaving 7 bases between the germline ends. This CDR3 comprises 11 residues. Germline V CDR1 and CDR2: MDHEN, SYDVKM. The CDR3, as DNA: TGTGCCAGCAGTTCACACTATGAAGCTTTCTTT. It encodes CASSSHYEAFF.

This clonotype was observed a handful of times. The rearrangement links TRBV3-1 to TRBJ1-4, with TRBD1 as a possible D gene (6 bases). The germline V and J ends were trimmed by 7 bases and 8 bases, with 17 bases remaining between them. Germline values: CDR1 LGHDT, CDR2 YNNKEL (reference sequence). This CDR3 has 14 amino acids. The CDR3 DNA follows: TGTGCCAGCACCGAAGCAGGGGACGAGGAAAAACTGTTTTTT. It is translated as CASTEAGDEEKLFF.

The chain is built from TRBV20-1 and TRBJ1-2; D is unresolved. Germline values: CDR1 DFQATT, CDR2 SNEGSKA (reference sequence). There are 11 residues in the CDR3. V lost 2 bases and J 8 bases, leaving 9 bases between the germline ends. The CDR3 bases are TGCAGTGCTAGACAGGTTGCAGGCTACACCTTC. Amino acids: CSARQVAGYTF.

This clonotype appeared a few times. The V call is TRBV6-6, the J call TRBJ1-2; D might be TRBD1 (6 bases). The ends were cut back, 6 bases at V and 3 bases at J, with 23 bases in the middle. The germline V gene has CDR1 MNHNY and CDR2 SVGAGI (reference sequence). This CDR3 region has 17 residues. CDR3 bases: TGTGCCAGCAGACTAAAGAACAGGGAGGGGAGGGACTATGGCTACACCTTC. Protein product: CASRLKNREGRDYGYTF.